This T cell receptor beta chain is drawn from a study of T-cell reconstitution after alpha-beta-depleted transplantation in children. Construction of the TCRbeta library involved unique molecular identifiers. TCRdb re-called the PCR reads through MiXCR, storing one row per CDR3 protein. In the table there are about 610,000 distinct CDR3 sequences, 10% of which are singletons. This clonotype was found many times. The CDR3 runs to 13 residues. Trimming removed 0 bases at V and 12 bases at J, with 12 bases between. Germline assignment: CDR1 LGHNA and CDR2 YSLEER. Source: PBMCs from the stem cell graft donor, taken from the stem cell graft. The TCR sequence derives from a human donor who donated a stem cell graft to a child with acute myeloid leukemia. The gene calls are TRBV4-3 and TRBJ2-1; D gene uncertain. CDR3 in DNA: TGCGCCAGCAGCCAAGACGTGGATAGGGTGCAGTTCTTC. It codes for CASSQDVDRVQFF.